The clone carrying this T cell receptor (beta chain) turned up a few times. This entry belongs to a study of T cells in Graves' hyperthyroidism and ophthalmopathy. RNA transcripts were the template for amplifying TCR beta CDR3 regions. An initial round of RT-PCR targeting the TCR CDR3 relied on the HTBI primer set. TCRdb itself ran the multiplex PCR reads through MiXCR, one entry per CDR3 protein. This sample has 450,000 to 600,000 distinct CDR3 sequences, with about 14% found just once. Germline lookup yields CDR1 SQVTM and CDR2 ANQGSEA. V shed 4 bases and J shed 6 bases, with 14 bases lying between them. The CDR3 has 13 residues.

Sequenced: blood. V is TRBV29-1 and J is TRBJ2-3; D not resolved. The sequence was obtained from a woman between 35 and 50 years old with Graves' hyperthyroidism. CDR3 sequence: CSVGYGPGDTQYF. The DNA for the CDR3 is TGCAGCGTTGGCTACGGGCCCGGGGATACGCAGTATTTT.